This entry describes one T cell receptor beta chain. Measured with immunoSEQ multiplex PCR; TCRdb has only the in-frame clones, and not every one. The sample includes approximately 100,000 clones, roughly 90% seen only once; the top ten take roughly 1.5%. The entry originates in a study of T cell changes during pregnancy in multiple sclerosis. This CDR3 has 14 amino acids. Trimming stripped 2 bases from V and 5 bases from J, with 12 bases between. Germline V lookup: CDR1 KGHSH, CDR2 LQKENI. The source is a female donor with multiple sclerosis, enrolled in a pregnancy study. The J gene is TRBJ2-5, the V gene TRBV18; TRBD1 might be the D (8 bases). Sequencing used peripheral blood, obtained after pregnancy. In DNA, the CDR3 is TGTGCCAGCTCACCAGACAGGGGAGGGGAGACCCAGTACTTC. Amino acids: CASSPDRGGETQYF.